The entry below gives a single T cell receptor beta chain sequence along with its context. These data originate in a study of blood T cell repertoires in COVID-19. Assay used: immunoSEQ multiplex PCR; TCRdb lists only in-frame clones, some missing. The sample includes roughly 280,000 clones, 75% to 90% seen only once; the top ten take around 4.5%. Germline V gene data show CDR1 as LNHDA and CDR2 as SQIVND (reference sequence). The CDR3 sequence is 15 residues long. Trimming at V came to 4 bases and at J to 2 bases, leaving 2 bases not matched to a gene. This receptor was identified in a man in his sixties who had recovered from COVID-19. The chain links TRBV19 to TRBJ2-1, with 10 bases matching TRBD2. Sequences were obtained from peripheral blood. The CDR3 DNA reads TGTGCCAGTAGTACTAGCGGGAGCGCCTACAATGAGCAGTTCTTC. This sequence encodes CASSTSGSAYNEQFF.